This entry features one T cell receptor beta chain sequence. Its antigen is currently unknown. This record belongs to a study of PD-1 blockade in mismatch repair-deficient tumors. At the level of the study: All were previously treated, progressing patients with about 11 mismatch repair-deficient cancer types.

Study-wide points: Roughly 150 unique blood TCRs came from expansion to three of seven peptides.

The time point denotes: roughly 10-day in vitro stimulation with candidate mutation-associated neoantigen peptide 1. Each of roughly 7 ELISpot-reactive candidate peptides was used for 10-day stimulation. This CDR3 is built from 15 residues. V lost 4 bases, J lost 1 base, and 3 bases stayed unmatched. Germline V gene sequence: CDR1 SGHAT, CDR2 FQNNGV. TCRdb's copy holds only in-frame clones and misses some; the assay was immunoSEQ multiplex PCR. This sample yields some 9,700 clones, of which about 90% are seen a single time; approximately 14% belongs to the top ten. Sample: cells cultured in vitro, taken from a patient treated with pembrolizumab. The chain has TRBV11-2 and TRBJ2-2; 7 bases are shared with TRBD1. This receptor was taken from an adult with mismatch repair-deficient cancer. CDR3 DNA sequence: TGTGCCAGCAGCTATGACAGGGTGAACACCGGGGAGCTGTTTTTT. Translating gives CASSYDRVNTGELFF.